This TCR beta chain came from a study of neoadjuvant anti-PD-1 for oral cavity cancer (TCRdb year 2021). With regard to the full study: Patients mostly received three to four biweekly doses of nivolumab at 3 mg/kg before curative-intent surgical resection. Patients without progression received a fourth nivolumab dose around day 43 and underwent definitive surgical resection on days 50-56. Under RECIST 1.1, a patient counted as a responder if showing complete response, partial response or stable disease, and as a non-responder if showing progression. The parent correlative cohort included roughly 12 patients, with an approximately 34% response rate.

V loses 4 bases of germline sequence and J loses 4 bases, and the interval between the two ends is 15 bases. Reading the germline V gene gives CDR1 SGHRS and CDR2 YFSETQ. Reading from cysteine to phenylalanine, the CDR3 counts 14 amino acids. Only the CDR3 part of the read is kept: 42 bases, read in frame from the first base. This clone showed up just a few times. Its recognized antigen is unknown. No much larger clonotype is one base removed from it; base qualities were not supplied. This sample's time point label indicates: after neoadjuvant nivolumab, at surgical resection. Patients were newly diagnosed with stage II-IVA oral cavity squamous cell carcinoma and had received no prior systemic or radiation treatment. The cohort was made up of patients with locally advanced, HPV-negative oral cavity squamous cell carcinoma. Peripheral blood mononuclear cells were analyzed directly and were not maintained or expanded in culture. The samples were obtained from a longitudinal correlative study of a single-arm phase II trial testing neoadjuvant nivolumab in oral cavity squamous cell carcinoma. Subject-matched pre- and post-treatment PBMCs and tumors from three responders and three non-responders were subjected to genomic DNA-based TCRbeta sequencing. Peripheral blood mononuclear cells were collected once before nivolumab treatment and again after treatment, at the time of surgery. Genomic DNA was isolated from PBMCs using the Maxwell RSC DNA from Cells kit.

Broad study findings and their caveats: Higher pretreatment blood Treg/Th17 ratios correlated with both higher pretreatment blood TCRbeta clonality and lower post-treatment tumor TCRbeta clonality. After neoadjuvant nivolumab, significantly higher T cell clonality (Gini index) was found within PBMCs in non-responders than in responders. Only a few patients per response group were included in the TCR analyses, and larger cohorts for validation were called for by the authors.

For deep sequencing of PBMC libraries, mostly about 0.45 ug of input genomic DNA was used, and six replicates were run per sample. The immunoSEQ hsTCRbeta kit was used to prepare TCRbeta libraries according to the manufacturer's instructions. An Illumina NovaSeq 6000 S4 flow cell was used to sequence the final libraries, which had first been combined to 3 nM. Per the original workflow: The immunoSEQ Analyzer handled quality control and preprocessing of the raw data. The analysis was limited to productive rearrangements, and each clonotype was defined by a unique CDR3 amino acid sequence. Repertoire clonality was estimated as the Gini-Simpson index, which was computed with the R package tcR. Student's t test was used to compare Gini indices, and Pearson correlation was used to assess associations with tumor size change. TCRdb re-hosts the immuneACCESS table, in-frame sequences only. Its copies lack some clones; in the studies checked, an unresolved V gene accounts for under half of them, and the cause for the rest is not known. V, J and clone size derive from that table, while D and trimming were established from the DNA sequence. The sample table holds approximately 68,000 clones, of which about 86% were seen once. The ten largest clonotypes hold around 2.7% of the sample.

The chain couples TRBV5-1 to TRBJ2-7; the D gene identity is not certain. The sequencing here drew on PBMCs, taken after nivolumab (anti-PD-1) treatment. The TCR comes from a person aged 35 to 85 with oral cavity squamous cell carcinoma. The DNA sequence follows: TGCGCCAGCAGCCCGATGCCACCATCGTACGAGCAGTACTTC. Translated, this is CASSPMPPSYEQYF.